This T cell receptor beta chain was sequenced in a study of CD8 T cells in Susac syndrome (dated by TCRdb to about 2019). Study-wide context: Among the sequenced Susac syndrome patients, about six had clinically active disease and roughly 8 were in clinical remission. At blood withdrawal, Susac syndrome patients were either therapy-naive, taking corticosteroids (in some cases with IVIg as well), or taking IVIg alone. Clonality of the CD8+ T cell repertoire was compared between around eleven healthy donors, some 14 Susac syndrome patients and approximately 16 multiple sclerosis patients. Whether CD8+ T cell activation and differentiation in Susac syndrome was antigen driven was tested using repertoire sequencing.

On this clonotype itself: Its binding antigen is unknown. Base qualities are missing; no much larger clone stands one base away.

RNA was extracted with the RNeasy kit and roughly 0.5 to 1 ug was reverse transcribed using random hexamers. TCR beta CDR3 regions were amplified with the immunoSEQ multiplex PCR assay covering 54 Vbeta and 13 Jbeta segments. To correct PCR amplification bias, a synthetic template baseline was used for both primer optimization and computational correction. Processing in the source paper ran as follows. Only productive sequences were kept, with reads annotated to V, D and J genes according to IMGT and analyzed in immunoSEQ Analyzer. Clonality was computed as one minus Shannon entropy normalized by log2 of the number of productive unique sequences. Public and private clones were assessed among the 100 most prevalent clones of each patient and control. A clone was defined as Susac-specific if it was absent from the healthy and MS cohorts, from 950 to 1,300 published viral clones and from other ImmuneACCESS disease sequences. TCRdb reprocessed the public reads (quality trimming at Q25 with fastp, clone calling with MiXCR) and kept in-frame beta chains. A single entry per CDR3 protein holds the most common genes and DNA from its merged rows. The V and J calls and clone size come from TCRdb's table, not from the authors' own analysis. This sample holds tens of thousands of distinct CDR3 sequences; roughly 94% were observed only once. The top ten clonotypes cover over 0.35% of the sample.

High-throughput TCR beta sequencing profiled peripheral blood CD8+ and CD4+ T cells from healthy donors, Susac syndrome patients and multiple sclerosis patients. The Susac syndrome patients fulfilled recently defined diagnostic criteria for either definite or probable disease. Bulk CD8+ and CD4+ T cells were purified by magnetic negative isolation, while CD8+ TEMRA cells were enriched using FACS. Blood was drawn into EDTA tubes, processed within 24 hours, and PBMCs were isolated by density gradient centrifugation. PBMCs intended for TCR sequencing were frozen in liquid nitrogen and were later thawed in a 37 degrees C water bath. Purity of sorted or isolated CD4+, CD8+ and CD8+ TEMRA cells was at least 90%. CDR1 and CDR2 are drawn from the germline V gene: SGDLS, YYNGEE. V is cut by 3 bases and J by 8 bases, and the space between the germline ends is 8 bases. The CDR3 runs 12 residues from the cysteine to the phenylalanine. The sequence is cut down to CDR3 DNA, 36 bases in frame from base 1.

Results the study describes overall, beyond this receptor: CD8+ repertoires in Susac syndrome showed clonal expansion, which was highest in CD8+ TEMRA cells and was greater in clinically active patients than in remitting patients. Sixteen and five Susac-specific public clones were found in the total CD8+ and CD8+ TEMRA repertoires, respectively. The number of individuals in the TCR sequencing and HLA analysis was acknowledged as relatively small.

The V gene is TRBV9 and the J gene is TRBJ2-2, with no confident D gene call. Sequencing was carried out using CD8+ T cells from PBMCs. This TCR was sampled from a human donor with Susac syndrome. The CDR3 in this case is CASSASRGELFF. Here is the DNA: TGTGCCAGCAGCGCATCGAGGGGGGAGCTGTTTTTT.